These T cell receptor beta chains were read from a single sample in a study of cytomegalovirus exposure and HLA in healthy donors. Sequenced by immunoSEQ multiplex PCR; TCRdb stores in-frame clones only, minus some. The data show about 210,000 clones, with about four fifths seen just once and roughly 10% held by the top ten. The material sequenced was PBMCs. The receptors come from a woman aged 50 to 65 in good health and CMV-seropositive. Both conserved end residues are part of each CDR3. The order of the fields is J gene, clone size, D gene, V gene, CDR3 DNA, CDR3 protein. A D gene is named only where the DNA matches it firmly. Clone size is shown for a subset of rows, as once, few, many or a class of expanded clone.

TRBJ2-1 - - TRBV18 TGTGCCAGCTCACCACGGAGGAGAGGAGGGGGCGATTACAATGAGCAGTTCTTC CASSPRRRGGGDYNEQFF
TRBJ2-1 - TRBD1 TRBV7-3 TGTGCCAGCAGCTTAGGGACAGTCTACAATGAGCAGTTCTTC CASSLGTVYNEQFF
TRBJ2-7 few - TRBV19 TGTGCCAGTACCGGGGGCTACGAGCAGTACTTC CASTGGYEQYF
TRBJ1-1 few - TRBV4-3 TGCGCCAGCAGCCAAGATCCTACCAGGGCCATAAACACTGAAGCTTTCTTT CASSQDPTRAINTEAFF
TRBJ2-5 once - TRBV4-1 TGCGCCAGCAGCTCGGGACACTTAGAGACCCAGTACTTC CASSSGHLETQYF
TRBJ2-3 - - TRBV30 TGTGCCTGGAGTGTACAAGCGGGTAGCACAGATACGCAGTATTTT CAWSVQAGSTDTQYF
TRBJ2-7 - TRBD2 TRBV7-3 TGTGCCAGCAGCCCCGGGGGGGCCTACGAGCAGTACTTC CASSPGGAYEQYF
TRBJ1-4 - - TRBV5-1 TGCGCCAGCAGCCCACAATCATCAACTAATGAAAAACTGTTTTTT CASSPQSSTNEKLFF
TRBJ1-2 - - TRBV6-6 TGTGCCAGCCTTCCCGGCCAGCGAATATCGGCTGGCTACACCTTC CASLPGQRISAGYTF
TRBJ2-1 - TRBD2 TRBV4-1 TGCGCCAGCAGCCGAAACACTTATAGCGGGGGTAGTGATGAGCAGTTCTTC CASSRNTYSGGSDEQFF
TRBJ1-3 - - TRBV5-6 TGTGCCAGCAGCTTCAGGGAGGGCGATGGAAACACCATATATTTT CASSFREGDGNTIYF
TRBJ1-1 - TRBD1 TRBV5-4 TGTGCCAGCAGGGCCCAAAACAGGGGTGGGACTGAAGCTTTCTTT CASRAQNRGGTEAFF
TRBJ1-2 once - TRBV27 TGTGCCAGCAGCGAACTGGGGCAAAACTATGGCTACACCTTC CASSELGQNYGYTF
TRBJ2-7 - TRBD1 TRBV7-9 TGTGCCAGCACCTTACTACGGGACAGTTGGTCCGAGCAGTACTTC CASTLLRDSWSEQYF
TRBJ1-5 - - TRBV2 TGTGCCAGCAGTGAAGCGCTTGGGGGGAAGCCCCAGCATTTT CASSEALGGKPQHF
TRBJ1-1 - - TRBV4-1 TGCGCCAGCAGCCTTATGAGGAACACTGAAGCTTTCTTT CASSLMRNTEAFF
TRBJ1-6 - - TRBV19 TGTGCCAGTAGTATCTCGGGGAATAATTCACCCCTCCACTTT CASSISGNNSPLHF
TRBJ1-2 - TRBD1 TRBV27 TGTGCCAGCAGACGGACAGGGGTGGGAGGCTACACCTTC CASRRTGVGGYTF
TRBJ2-1 - - TRBV18 TGTGCCAGCTCACCAACAAACAATGAGCAGTTCTTC CASSPTNNEQFF
TRBJ2-7 - - TRBV10-3 TGTGCCATCAGTGAGGGCAGGGTTTACGAGCAGTACTTC CAISEGRVYEQYF
TRBJ1-2 few - TRBV2 TGTGCCAGCAGTGAGCCGGGTGACTATGGCTACACCTTC CASSEPGDYGYTF
TRBJ1-1 - TRBD1 TRBV4-2 TGTGCCAGCAGCCGAGGACAGGGGGTTGGGGCTGAAGCTTTCTTT CASSRGQGVGAEAFF
TRBJ2-7 - - TRBV19 TGTGCCAGTAGTATGAGCAGGATCTCCTACGAGCAGTACTTC CASSMSRISYEQYF
TRBJ2-1 - TRBD2 TRBV14 TGTGCCAGCAGCCATGAATGGGGCCTAGCGGGCAACTACAATGAGCAGTTCTTC CASSHEWGLAGNYNEQFF
TRBJ1-1 - - TRBV7-2 TGTGCCAGCAGCTTAGCGTTCGGGTTTCGAGCTTTCTTT CASSLAFGFRAFF
TRBJ2-7 - TRBD1 TRBV15 TGTGCCACCAGCAGAGAAACCCTGGGACAGGGAGACGAGCAGTACTTC CATSRETLGQGDEQYF
TRBJ1-6 - TRBD1 TRBV6-1 TGTGCCAGCAGTCAAGGACAGGGAGGTCATTCACCCCTCCACTTT CASSQGQGGHSPLHF
TRBJ2-2 - - TRBV11-2 TGTGCCAGCAGCTTAGCGGTCAACACCGGGGAGCTGTTTTTT CASSLAVNTGELFF
TRBJ2-7 - - TRBV11-2 TGTGCCAGCAGCGCCAGGGTACCGGCCTACGAGCAGTACTTC CASSARVPAYEQYF
TRBJ2-5 - TRBD2 TRBV4-2 TGTGCCAGCAGCCAAGATGCGGGGGGCAGGGAGACCCAGTACTTC CASSQDAGGRETQYF
TRBJ2-2 once TRBD1 TRBV29-1 TGCGGCTCCCGGACAGGGGAAGCCGGGGAGCTGTTTTTT CGSRTGEAGELFF
TRBJ1-4 - - TRBV7-9 TGTGCCAGCAGCCGTTTCGCGGGGGAAAAACTGTTTTTT CASSRFAGEKLFF
TRBJ1-1 - - TRBV7-2 TGTGCCAGCAGCTTTGGACACCGGAACACTGAAGCTTTCTTT CASSFGHRNTEAFF
TRBJ2-5 - TRBD1 TRBV5-6 TGTGCCAGCAGCTTCCGGACAGGGGTCCAAGAGACCCAGTACTTC CASSFRTGVQETQYF
TRBJ2-1 - TRBD2 TRBV27 TGTGCCAGCAGTTTCGGGAGGGGAGGTTGGAATGAGCAGTTCTTC CASSFGRGGWNEQFF
TRBJ1-1 - TRBD1 TRBV7-2 TGTGCCAGCAGTCCGGACAGGCGGGTGAACACTGAAGCTTTCTTT CASSPDRRVNTEAFF
TRBJ1-2 - - TRBV5-6 TGTGCCAGCCTAAAGGGGTCATCTCCGGACTATGGCTACACCTTC CASLKGSSPDYGYTF
TRBJ2-3 - TRBD2 TRBV19 TGTGCCAGTAGTGGTGGAGCGGGGGGGCTAAATACGCAGTATTTT CASSGGAGGLNTQYF
TRBJ2-7 - TRBD2 TRBV7-8 TGTGCCAGCAGCTTAGCCCTAGCGGGGGGGCACTACGAGCAGTACTTC CASSLALAGGHYEQYF
TRBJ2-2 - - TRBV7-3 TGTGCCAGCAGCTTAAGTGGGGGGGGCATCACCGGGGAGCTGTTTTTT CASSLSGGGITGELFF
TRBJ2-1 - TRBD2 TRBV11-2 TGTGCCAGCAGCCAGACTAGCGGGGGAGGCAATGAGCAGTTCTTC CASSQTSGGGNEQFF
TRBJ2-5 - - TRBV28 TGTGCCAGCAGTTTACCCGGGGTTAGAATCAAAGAGACCCAGTACTTC CASSLPGVRIKETQYF
TRBJ1-2 - - TRBV6-5 TGTGCCAGCAAACGACACCAAGAAAACTATGGCTACACCTTC CASKRHQENYGYTF
TRBJ1-1 once TRBD1 TRBV5-4 TGTGCCAGCAGCTTGAGCAGGGGGACTGAAGCTTTCTTT CASSLSRGTEAFF
TRBJ2-3 - - TRBV29-1 TGCAGCGTTAAAAGGCCTTACATGGGGAGAGGCACAGATACGCAGTATTTT CSVKRPYMGRGTDTQYF
TRBJ1-2 - TRBD1 TRBV6-1 TGTGCCAGCGCGGACAGGGAAAGGCATGGCTACACCTTC CASADRERHGYTF
TRBJ2-1 - TRBD1 TRBV6-1 TGTGCCAGCAGTGTAGACAGGGCTAGGGAAAACAATGAGCAGTTCTTC CASSVDRARENNEQFF
TRBJ1-2 - - TRBV27 TGTGCCAGCAGTCCCAGGGGACGGCTGACCGGGTATGGCTACACCTTC CASSPRGRLTGYGYTF
TRBJ2-3 - - TRBV5-8 TGTGCCAGCAGCTCCGAAGGGGGTCGGGATACGCAGTATTTT CASSSEGGRDTQYF
TRBJ1-5 - - TRBV2 TGTGCCAGCAGTCAAGATCAGGCAGTTGATCAGCCCCAGCATTTT CASSQDQAVDQPQHF
TRBJ1-6 - TRBD1 TRBV9 TGTGCCAGCAGCGTAGATGTGTCGGGACAGGGCCCTTTTGGCTCACCCCTCCACTTT CASSVDVSGQGPFGSPLHF
TRBJ2-1 - TRBD1 TRBV5-8 TGTGCCAGCAGCGGGGGTCGGGACAGGGTGTTCTTTTGGGCTGAGCAGTTCTTC CASSGGRDRVFFWAEQFF
TRBJ1-1 - - TRBV29-1 TGCAGCGTTACTACAGGGTCACGGGACACTGAAGCTTTCTTT CSVTTGSRDTEAFF
TRBJ1-1 - - TRBV19 TGTGCCAGCATCCGGACCCAAAGACAGAAGATGAACACTGAAGCTTTCTTT CASIRTQRQKMNTEAFF
TRBJ1-1 - TRBD1 TRBV19 TGTGCCAGTAGGATAGAGGACAGGGGGGACACTGAAGCTTTCTTT CASRIEDRGDTEAFF